This T cell receptor beta chain is from a study of cytomegalovirus exposure and HLA in healthy donors. Whole-study findings and limits: Productive rates of about 87% or about 30% were seen for most TCR beta V segments in an earlier analysis. Associated with HLA alleles at 0.05 false discovery rate in a later analysis were over 15,000 TCR beta sequences. The investigators catalogued 150 to 200 TCR beta chains as cytomegalovirus-associated.

The PCR used 60 Vbeta and 13 Jbeta primers. Assay: immunoSEQ multiplex PCR; the TCRdb copy retains only in-frame clones and omits some. Of around 220,000 clones listed, 75% to 85% were seen once; the top ten hold 1.1% to 1.5%. Trimming cost V 3 bases and J 0 bases, with 12 bases left between them. Looked up from germline, CDR1 is SGHAT and CDR2 is FQNNGV. The CDR3 sequence is 16 residues long. Healthy people donating bone marrow made up the donors. As regards this clone: Antigen unknown.

The origin of this receptor is a girl aged 5-17 years in good health and CMV-seronegative. The chain uses TRBV11-2 and TRBJ2-1, with D perhaps matching TRBD2 (6 bases). The specimen was PBMCs. CDR3 sequence reads: CASSFSFGSSYNEQFF. The CDR3 DNA reads TGTGCCAGCAGCTTCTCGTTCGGGAGCTCCTACAATGAGCAGTTCTTC.